The rows below give T cell receptor beta chains drawn from one sample of a study of cytomegalovirus exposure and HLA in healthy donors. Profiled with immunoSEQ multiplex PCR; TCRdb holds only in-frame clones, not every one. The data contain approximately 190,000 clones, 85% to 90% of them singletons. Sequencing was done on a sample of PBMCs. The receptors come from a man aged 25-40 years in good health and CMV-seronegative. CDR3s include the opening cysteine and the closing phenylalanine or tryptophan. The D gene is left open where the match is weak. The size entry is marked missing in some rows and otherwise reads once, few, many or a size class.

abundance	v_gene	j_gene	d_gene	CDR3aa	CDR3nt
NA	TRBV7-9	TRBJ2-2	NA	CSSTPVTGELFF	TGTTCCAGCACCCCGGTTACCGGGGAGCTGTTTTTT
NA	TRBV5-1	TRBJ1-4	NA	CASSLVVRGEEEKLFF	TGCGCCAGCAGCTTGGTCGTGCGGGGGGAGGAGGAAAAACTGTTTTTT
NA	TRBV7-2	TRBJ2-7	TRBD1	CASSLGTGLGEQYF	TGTGCCAGCAGCTTAGGGACAGGGTTAGGCGAGCAGTACTTC
NA	TRBV7-6	TRBJ1-3	NA	CASSPPATGDSSGNTIYF	TGTGCCAGCAGCCCCCCAGCGACTGGCGATAGCTCTGGAAACACCATATATTTT
NA	TRBV5-1	TRBJ2-1	TRBD2	CASSRLAGGNNEQFF	TGCGCCAGCAGCCGACTAGCGGGGGGAAACAATGAGCAGTTCTTC
NA	TRBV7-8	TRBJ2-7	TRBD2	CASSLTSGRVQGQYF	TGTGCCAGCAGCTTGACTAGCGGGAGGGTGCAAGGGCAGTACTTC
NA	TRBV10-3	TRBJ1-5	NA	CAISEAQGGVGNQPQHF	TGTGCCATCAGTGAGGCACAGGGAGGGGTCGGCAATCAGCCCCAGCATTTT
NA	TRBV27	TRBJ2-5	NA	CASRAGQETQYF	TGTGCCAGCAGGGCAGGACAAGAGACCCAGTACTTC
NA	TRBV19	TRBJ1-2	TRBD1	CASSPQTGLSYGYTF	TGTGCCAGTAGTCCCCAGACAGGGTTGAGCTATGGCTACACCTTC
once	TRBV7-9	TRBJ1-1	NA	CASSELGGTEAFF	TGTGCCAGCAGCGAACTAGGGGGCACTGAAGCTTTCTTT
few	TRBV9	TRBJ2-3	TRBD2	CASSVLSSGTVDTQYF	TGTGCCAGCAGCGTATTGAGTAGCGGGACTGTAGATACGCAGTATTTT
NA	TRBV19	TRBJ2-3	NA	CASSPGRTSNIDTQYF	TGTGCCAGTAGTCCAGGGCGAACCTCTAATATAGATACGCAGTATTTT
NA	TRBV7-9	TRBJ2-7	NA	CASVPTGFYEQYF	TGTGCCAGCGTTCCGACAGGATTCTACGAGCAGTACTTC
NA	TRBV4-1	TRBJ2-1	TRBD1	CASSLQPGQGADMNEQFF	TGCGCCAGCAGCCTTCAACCGGGACAGGGGGCCGATATGAATGAGCAGTTCTTC
NA	TRBV7-7	TRBJ2-7	NA	CASSLAQGEAYEQYF	TGTGCTAGCAGCTTAGCCCAGGGGGAGGCCTACGAGCAGTACTTC
NA	TRBV2	TRBJ1-2	NA	CASSGTPRDYGYTF	TGTGCCAGCAGCGGGACACCTAGGGACTATGGCTACACCTTC
NA	TRBV7-9	TRBJ2-7	NA	CASSLGALVEQYF	TGTGCCAGCAGCTTAGGGGCCTTAGTGGAGCAGTACTTC
once	TRBV15	TRBJ1-5	TRBD1	CATSRGYGQDNQPQHF	TGTGCCACCAGCAGAGGGTACGGACAGGACAATCAGCCCCAGCATTTT